A selection of T cell receptor beta chains follows, all from one sample in a study of shared clonotypes between healthy human individuals. Using immunoSEQ multiplex PCR, the repertoire was profiled, and TCRdb retains in-frame clones only, with some absent. This table holds roughly 700,000 clones, roughly 70% found once. The sample consisted of memory CD4+ T cells sorted from blood. The receptors come from a woman aged 25 to 45 in good health. The CDR3 runs from the conserved cysteine through the conserved F or W. Fields, in order: CDR3 protein, CDR3 DNA, D gene, J gene, V gene, clone size. A D gene is named only where the DNA matches it firmly. Only some rows state a clone size, as once, few, many or a class for expanded clones.

cdr3_aa: CASISLNEQFF
cdr3_nt: TGTGCCAGCATTTCCCTCAATGAGCAGTTCTTC
d_call: NA
j_call: TRBJ2-1
v_call: TRBV6-1
clone_size: NA

cdr3_aa: CASSLWSRNTEAFF
cdr3_nt: TGTGCCAGCAGCCTGTGGTCCCGGAACACTGAAGCTTTCTTT
d_call: NA
j_call: TRBJ1-1
v_call: TRBV28
clone_size: NA

cdr3_aa: CASSLLSGRSNEQFF
cdr3_nt: TGCGCCAGCAGCCTCCTTAGCGGGAGGTCCAATGAGCAGTTCTTC
d_call: TRBD2
j_call: TRBJ2-1
v_call: TRBV4-1
clone_size: NA

cdr3_aa: CASSDSAGVPDEQFF
cdr3_nt: TGTGCCAGCAGTGATAGCGCGGGAGTTCCCGATGAGCAGTTCTTC
d_call: TRBD2
j_call: TRBJ2-1
v_call: TRBV25-1
clone_size: NA

cdr3_aa: CASSLVLRGGTGNTIYF
cdr3_nt: TGTGCCAGCAGTTTAGTACTTCGCGGAGGCACTGGAAACACCATATATTTT
d_call: NA
j_call: TRBJ1-3
v_call: TRBV28
clone_size: once

cdr3_aa: CASSAKETQYF
cdr3_nt: TGTGCCAGCAGTGCAAAGGAAACCCAGTACTTC
d_call: NA
j_call: TRBJ2-5
v_call: TRBV2
clone_size: NA

cdr3_aa: CASSQVLLQGGTGNTIYF
cdr3_nt: TGCGCCAGCAGCCAAGTTCTATTGCAGGGAGGTACTGGAAACACCATATATTTT
d_call: NA
j_call: TRBJ1-3
v_call: TRBV4-1
clone_size: NA

cdr3_aa: CASSTGTSGINEQFF
cdr3_nt: TGCGCCAGCAGCACAGGGACTAGCGGGATCAATGAGCAGTTCTTC
d_call: TRBD2
j_call: TRBJ2-1
v_call: TRBV5-1
clone_size: NA

cdr3_aa: CASIGQLDTGELFF
cdr3_nt: TGTGCCAGCATCGGACAGCTTGACACCGGGGAGCTGTTTTTT
d_call: NA
j_call: TRBJ2-2
v_call: TRBV28
clone_size: NA

cdr3_aa: CASTLDRVSYNEQFF
cdr3_nt: TGCGCCAGCACGCTGGACAGGGTATCCTACAATGAGCAGTTCTTC
d_call: TRBD1
j_call: TRBJ2-1
v_call: TRBV5-1
clone_size: few

cdr3_aa: CASSYSGTNTEAFF
cdr3_nt: TGTGCCAGCAGTTACTCAGGAACGAACACTGAAGCTTTCTTT
d_call: NA
j_call: TRBJ1-1
v_call: TRBV6-5
clone_size: once

cdr3_aa: CASSSAGPAYNEQFF
cdr3_nt: TGTGCCAGCAGCTCCGCCGGGCCCGCCTACAATGAGCAGTTCTTC
d_call: NA
j_call: TRBJ2-1
v_call: TRBV7-9
clone_size: NA

cdr3_aa: CASRRGGQHNYGYTF
cdr3_nt: TGTGCCAGCAGAAGAGGGGGACAGCACAACTATGGCTACACCTTC
d_call: TRBD1
j_call: TRBJ1-2
v_call: TRBV27
clone_size: NA

cdr3_aa: CASSEGGLNTEAFF
cdr3_nt: TGTGCCAGCAGTGAAGGTGGCCTGAACACTGAAGCTTTCTTT
d_call: NA
j_call: TRBJ1-1
v_call: TRBV6-1
clone_size: NA

cdr3_aa: CASRARGGANYGYTF
cdr3_nt: TGTGCCAGCAGGGCCCGGGGGGGTGCTAACTATGGCTACACCTTC
d_call: NA
j_call: TRBJ1-2
v_call: TRBV27
clone_size: NA

cdr3_aa: CAWRWAGETQYF
cdr3_nt: TGTGCCTGGAGGTGGGCCGGGGAGACCCAGTACTTC
d_call: NA
j_call: TRBJ2-5
v_call: TRBV30
clone_size: NA

cdr3_aa: CASSLEGSYGYTF
cdr3_nt: TGCGCCAGCAGCTTGGAGGGGAGCTATGGCTACACCTTC
d_call: NA
j_call: TRBJ1-2
v_call: TRBV5-1
clone_size: NA

cdr3_aa: CASSEWGVSTDTQYF
cdr3_nt: TGTGCCAGCAGTGAATGGGGGGTAAGCACAGATACGCAGTATTTT
d_call: NA
j_call: TRBJ2-3
v_call: TRBV6-1
clone_size: NA

cdr3_aa: CARDRGTYNEQFF
cdr3_nt: TGTGCCAGGGACAGGGGGACCTACAATGAGCAGTTCTTC
d_call: TRBD1
j_call: TRBJ2-1
v_call: TRBV2
clone_size: once

cdr3_aa: CASSVASRGGEKLFF
cdr3_nt: TGTGCCAGCAGCGTAGCTTCCAGGGGAGGGGAAAAACTGTTTTTT
d_call: NA
j_call: TRBJ1-4
v_call: TRBV9
clone_size: once

cdr3_aa: CASSLVRNTYEQYF
cdr3_nt: TGTGCCAGCAGCTTAGTTCGTAATACCTACGAGCAGTACTTC
d_call: NA
j_call: TRBJ2-7
v_call: TRBV7-2
clone_size: NA

cdr3_aa: CASSALDSNQPQHF
cdr3_nt: TGTGCCAGCAGCGCCCTGGATAGCAATCAGCCCCAGCATTTT
d_call: NA
j_call: TRBJ1-5
v_call: TRBV7-8
clone_size: NA

cdr3_aa: CSVLGRVDYGYTF
cdr3_nt: TGCAGCGTTTTAGGACGGGTAGATTATGGCTACACCTTC
d_call: NA
j_call: TRBJ1-2
v_call: TRBV29-1
clone_size: many

cdr3_aa: CASSPPRRLAMEQFF
cdr3_nt: TGTGCCAGCAGTCCGCCCCGTAGACTAGCTATGGAGCAGTTCTTC
d_call: TRBD2
j_call: TRBJ2-1
v_call: TRBV28
clone_size: NA

cdr3_aa: CASSPGDRNMNTEAFF
cdr3_nt: TGTGCCAGCTCGCCAGGTGATAGGAACATGAACACTGAAGCTTTCTTT
d_call: NA
j_call: TRBJ1-1
v_call: TRBV18
clone_size: NA

cdr3_aa: CSAGTSTNEQYF
cdr3_nt: TGCAGCGCCGGGACTAGTACGAACGAGCAGTACTTC
d_call: TRBD2
j_call: TRBJ2-7
v_call: TRBV29-1
clone_size: NA

cdr3_aa: CSVGAEANYGYTF
cdr3_nt: TGCAGCGTTGGGGCAGAAGCTAACTATGGCTACACCTTC
d_call: NA
j_call: TRBJ1-2
v_call: TRBV29-1
clone_size: NA

cdr3_aa: CASSTSESYEQYF
cdr3_nt: TGTGCCAGTTCGACTAGCGAGTCCTACGAGCAGTACTTC
d_call: TRBD2
j_call: TRBJ2-7
v_call: TRBV6-4
clone_size: NA

cdr3_aa: CASSLSSGVYEQYF
cdr3_nt: TGTGCCAGCAGCCTATCTAGCGGAGTCTACGAGCAGTACTTC
d_call: TRBD2
j_call: TRBJ2-7
v_call: TRBV7-2
clone_size: NA

cdr3_aa: CASRASFTDTQYF
cdr3_nt: TGTGCCAGCCGGGCTAGCTTCACAGATACGCAGTATTTT
d_call: NA
j_call: TRBJ2-3
v_call: TRBV7-9
clone_size: NA

cdr3_aa: CASTHGLAGGTDTQYF
cdr3_nt: TGTGCCAGCACACACGGACTAGCGGGAGGGACGGATACGCAGTATTTT
d_call: TRBD2
j_call: TRBJ2-3
v_call: TRBV5-4
clone_size: NA

cdr3_aa: CASSGNNEQFF
cdr3_nt: TGTGCCAGCAGTGGGAACAATGAGCAGTTCTTC
d_call: NA
j_call: TRBJ2-1
v_call: TRBV2
clone_size: NA

cdr3_aa: CASSLDRVAYNEQFF
cdr3_nt: TGTGCCAGCAGCTTGGACAGGGTGGCGTACAATGAGCAGTTCTTC
d_call: NA
j_call: TRBJ2-1
v_call: TRBV5-4
clone_size: NA

cdr3_aa: CASSLLAHTEAFF
cdr3_nt: TGTGCCAGTAGCTTGCTGGCCCACACTGAAGCTTTCTTT
d_call: NA
j_call: TRBJ1-1
v_call: TRBV19
clone_size: NA

cdr3_aa: CASSSTGVETQYF
cdr3_nt: TGTGCCAGCAGCTCCACAGGGGTTGAGACCCAGTACTTC
d_call: TRBD1
j_call: TRBJ2-5
v_call: TRBV7-9
clone_size: once

cdr3_aa: CASSLPSGRQETQYF
cdr3_nt: TGTGCCAGCAGCTTACCTAGCGGGAGGCAAGAGACCCAGTACTTC
d_call: TRBD2
j_call: TRBJ2-5
v_call: TRBV7-9
clone_size: NA

cdr3_aa: CASSSQGQYNEQFF
cdr3_nt: TGTGCCAGCAGTTCTCAGGGACAGTACAATGAGCAGTTCTTC
d_call: TRBD1
j_call: TRBJ2-1
v_call: TRBV6-6
clone_size: NA

cdr3_aa: CAWSRADNSPLHF
cdr3_nt: TGTGCCTGGAGCAGGGCTGATAATTCACCCCTCCACTTT
d_call: NA
j_call: TRBJ1-6
v_call: TRBV30
clone_size: once

cdr3_aa: CATSRDRDGANVLTF
cdr3_nt: TGTGCCACCAGCAGGGACAGGGATGGGGCCAACGTCCTGACTTTC
d_call: TRBD1
j_call: TRBJ2-6
v_call: TRBV15
clone_size: NA

cdr3_aa: CASSLYGTVALEKNIQYF
cdr3_nt: TGTGCCAGCAGTTTATATGGGACAGTCGCCTTGGAGAAAAACATTCAGTACTTC
d_call: TRBD1
j_call: TRBJ2-4
v_call: TRBV28
clone_size: NA

cdr3_aa: CASSPPGPYETQYF
cdr3_nt: TGTGCCAGCTCACCGCCGGGTCCCTATGAGACCCAGTACTTC
d_call: NA
j_call: TRBJ2-5
v_call: TRBV18
clone_size: NA

cdr3_aa: CASSDGTSGVNEQFF
cdr3_nt: TGCGCCAGCAGCGACGGGACTAGCGGGGTCAATGAGCAGTTCTTC
d_call: TRBD2
j_call: TRBJ2-1
v_call: TRBV5-1
clone_size: NA

cdr3_aa: CASSQVGGPTSYEQYF
cdr3_nt: TGCGCCAGCAGCCAAGTTGGGGGACCCACCTCCTACGAGCAGTACTTC
d_call: NA
j_call: TRBJ2-7
v_call: TRBV4-1
clone_size: NA

cdr3_aa: CASINRNTGELFF
cdr3_nt: TGTGCCAGCATAAACAGGAACACCGGGGAGCTGTTTTTT
d_call: NA
j_call: TRBJ2-2
v_call: TRBV5-5
clone_size: many

cdr3_aa: CASSSTQETQYF
cdr3_nt: TGTGCCAGCAGTTCCACCCAAGAGACCCAGTACTTC
d_call: NA
j_call: TRBJ2-5
v_call: TRBV6-1
clone_size: NA

cdr3_aa: CSVHQGRSGYTF
cdr3_nt: TGCAGCGTCCACCAGGGCAGAAGTGGCTACACCTTC
d_call: NA
j_call: TRBJ1-2
v_call: TRBV29-1
clone_size: NA

cdr3_aa: CSGVWLYEQYF
cdr3_nt: TGCAGCGGGGTATGGCTTTACGAGCAGTACTTC
d_call: NA
j_call: TRBJ2-7
v_call: TRBV20-1
clone_size: NA

cdr3_aa: CASSSVTAGELFF
cdr3_nt: TGCGCCAGCAGCTCTGTGACAGCCGGGGAGCTGTTTTTT
d_call: NA
j_call: TRBJ2-2
v_call: TRBV5-1
clone_size: NA